Below, 29 T cell receptor beta chains from the same sample are listed, as sequenced in a study of blood T cells in healthy people across ages. Primers used in a second PCR of about 6 to 11 cycles were a sample-barcoded 5' primer and a J-beta primer mix. TCRdb re-analysed the 5' RACE reads in MiXCR, keeping a single row per CDR3 protein. The sample contains almost 1 million distinct CDR3 sequences, 51% of which appear only once. Sequencing input: blood. These receptors originate from a woman aged 55-70 years in good health.

This clonotype appeared a single time. The rearrangement uses TRBV3-1 and TRBJ1-1, with D possibly TRBD1 on 6 matching bases. Germline CDR1 is LGHDT and CDR2 is YNNKEL (reference sequence). The V end lost 4 bases, the J end lost 2 bases, and 11 bases lay between the germline ends. CDR3 length equals 14 residues. Written as DNA, the CDR3 is TGTGCCAGCAGCCGTGGACAGTCCAACACTGAAGCTTTCTTT. Its protein product is CASSRGQSNTEAFF.

About this clonotype itself: The junction departs from the called germline gene at one end, perhaps through a read error. V is TRBV27 and J is TRBJ2-3, with D tentatively TRBD1 (6 bases). Germline assignment: CDR1 MNHEY and CDR2 SMNVEV (reference sequence). The CDR3 spans 14 residues. CDR3 sequence (DNA): TGTGCCAGCAGTTTTGGCAGGGGTAGGGATACGCCGTATTTT. The encoded protein is CASSFGRGRDTPYF.

This clonotype turned up a few times. CDR3 nucleotides: TGTGCCAGCAGCCCGACGGGAGCCTACAATGAGCAGTTCTTC. Translation gives CASSPTGAYNEQFF. The V call is TRBV7-2, the J call TRBJ2-1; D perhaps matches TRBD2 (6 bases). Deletions cut 5 bases from V and 2 bases from J, with 10 bases between. The germline V gene encodes CDR1 SGHTA and CDR2 FQGNSA. The CDR3 is 14 residues long.

This clonotype was recorded a few times. This rearrangement joins TRBV6-5 to TRBJ2-7; 8 nucleotides line up with TRBD1. With V trimmed by 5 bases and J by 1 base, 10 bases remained unmatched. This CDR3 region has 16 residues. The V gene's germline CDR1 is MNHEY and CDR2 SVGAGI. For the CDR3, the DNA is TGTGCCAGCAGTCGACCGGGACAGGACCATTCCTACGAGCAGTACTTC. This sequence encodes CASSRPGQDHSYEQYF.

This clonotype was counted only a few times. The genes are TRBV2 and TRBJ2-7, with a weak D call TRBD2 (5 bases). Germline CDR1 and CDR2: SNHLY and FYNNEI. The CDR3 loop spans 14 amino acids. The V end lost 4 bases, the J end lost 4 bases, and 14 bases lay between the germline ends. CDR3 in amino acids: CASSVGVPFYEQYF. The CDR3, as DNA: TGTGCCAGCAGTGTGGGAGTCCCCTTTTACGAGCAGTACTTC. The variable domain in full, completed from reference TRBV2 and TRBJ2-7, reads EPEVTQTPSHQVTQMGQEVILRCVPISNHLYFYWYRQILGQKVEFLVSFYNNEISEKSEIFDDQFSVERPDGSNFTLKIRSTKLEDSAMYFCASSVGVPFYEQYFGPGTRLTVT.

This clonotype appeared a few times. V gene TRBV7-3 combines with J gene TRBJ1-1; no reliable D call. Between the trimmed V and J ends, which lost 5 bases and 5 bases, there was a span of 15 bases. This CDR3 comprises 14 residues. Germline V CDR1 and CDR2: SGHTA, FQGTGA. This CDR3 reads CASSLQSGNTEAFF. In DNA, the CDR3 is TGTGCCAGCAGCCTCCAGAGTGGGAATACTGAAGCTTTCTTT.

The chain links TRBV7-9 to TRBJ2-2, with D hard to call. CDR3 length equals 14 residues. The germline V and J ends were trimmed by 0 bases and 4 bases, with 6 bases remaining between them. Per the germline V gene, CDR1 is SEHNR and CDR2 is FQNEAQ (reference sequence). This CDR3 reads CASSLAIATGELFF. CDR3 bases: TGTGCCAGCAGCTTAGCGATTGCCACCGGGGAGCTGTTTTTT.

This sequence joins TRBV20-1 and TRBJ2-3; D gene uncertain. The V and J ends lost 3 bases and 0 bases respectively, with 13 bases between them. Looked up from germline, CDR1 is DFQATT and CDR2 is SNEGSKA (reference sequence). CDR3 length: 15 amino acids. The DNA for the CDR3 is TGCAGTGCTAGTTCGACTTTGGAGAGCACAGATACGCAGTATTTT. It yields the protein CSASSTLESTDTQYF.

This chain connects TRBV24-1 to TRBJ2-3; D gene unclear. The CDR3 contains 13 residues. Trimming removed 1 base from V and 4 bases from J, with 5 bases in between. CDR1 is KGHDR and CDR2 is SFDVKD in the germline V gene. The CDR3 is CATSDLVPDTQYF. In DNA form, the CDR3 reads TGTGCCACCAGTGATTTAGTCCCAGATACGCAGTATTTT.

This clonotype came up a few times. The chain combines TRBV4-1 with TRBJ2-7, with D unresolved. The CDR3 length is 15 residues. V lost 0 bases to trimming and J lost 2 bases, with 11 bases between them. Germline CDR1 and CDR2: MGHRA and YSYEKL. DNA of the CDR3: TGCGCCAGCAGCCAAGAGGTCTCGATCGCCTACGAGCAGTACTTC. It codes for CASSQEVSIAYEQYF.

V gene TRBV29-1 combines with J gene TRBJ2-7, with D possibly being TRBD2 (5 bases). The V gene lost 6 bases and the J gene lost 1 base, with 13 bases spanning the gap. Germline values: CDR1 SQVTM, CDR2 ANQGSEA. The CDR3 is 13 amino acids. CDR3: CSVGLPSSYEQYF. The CDR3 bases are TGCAGCGTAGGACTTCCTTCGTCCTACGAGCAGTACTTC.

This rearrangement joins TRBV30 to TRBJ2-1; 9 bases fit TRBD1. The CDR3 has 17 residues. Trimming took 4 bases from V and 8 from J; bases not matched to a gene: 18. In germline, CDR1 is GTSNPN, CDR2 SVGIG (reference sequence). This chain's CDR3 is CAWMAPWDRERGDEQFF. The CDR3 DNA sequence: TGTGCCTGGATGGCCCCATGGGACAGGGAGCGAGGGGATGAGCAGTTCTTC.

The chain combines TRBV20-1 with TRBJ2-3; D might be TRBD1 (5 bases). The V end lost 8 bases, the J end lost 1 base, and 10 bases lay between the germline ends. Germline loops: CDR1 DFQATT, CDR2 SNEGSKA (reference sequence). The CDR3 is made up of 12 amino acids. The CDR3 is CSYRSRTDTQYF. CDR3 DNA sequence: TGCAGTTACAGGTCCCGCACAGATACGCAGTATTTT.

The rearrangement joins TRBV21-1 to TRBJ2-3; TRBD1, the table's D call, was not compared with the DNA. TRBV21-1 is classified as a pseudogene. The CDR3 spans 18 residues. CDR3 sequence: CASSKSLELTRGADTQYF. CDR3 in DNA: TGTGCCAGCAGCAAATCCCTTGAACTGACCCGTGGGGCAGATACGCAGTATTTT.

The rearrangement links TRBV4-2 to TRBJ2-6; a weak D match, TRBD1 (6 bases). Germline lookup yields CDR1 LGHNA and CDR2 YNFKEQ. The CDR3 loop spans 15 amino acids. The V gene lost 0 bases and the J gene lost 5 bases, with 8 bases spanning the gap. For the CDR3, the DNA is TGTGCCAGCAGCCAAGAGAGGGGGAGGGCCAACGTCCTGACTTTC. Protein: CASSQERGRANVLTF.

This chain uses TRBV3-1 with TRBJ2-7; D is perhaps TRBD2 (5 bases). Germline loops: CDR1 LGHDT, CDR2 YNNKEL (reference sequence). The CDR3 spans 15 residues. Deletions cut 0 bases from V and 7 bases from J, with 16 bases between. The CDR3 loop is CASSQDAAAVGEQYF. The CDR3 nucleotides read TGTGCCAGCAGCCAAGATGCAGCGGCCGTGGGAGAGCAGTACTTC.

The chain combines TRBV6-1 with TRBJ2-7; 10 positions agree with TRBD2. V gave up 5 bases and J gave up 3 bases; unmatched junction bases: 16. The CDR3 has 18 amino acids. Germline-derived CDR1 and CDR2 are MNHNS and SASEGT. The DNA of the CDR3 is TGTGCCAGCAGTAGCGGGAGGGTTCGATTCCAGGTCGGCTACGAGCAGTACTTC. This codes for CASSSGRVRFQVGYEQYF.

A few counts support this clonotype. J is TRBJ2-5 and V is TRBV28; D possibly matches TRBD1 or TRBD2 (6 bases each). V lost 8 bases and J lost 1, with 23 bases in between. Germline V gives CDR1 MDHEN, CDR2 SYDVKM. This CDR3 contains 17 residues. The CDR3 loop is CASLGVEGEPLQETQYF. The CDR3 DNA sequence: TGTGCCAGCTTGGGGGTGGAGGGGGAACCCCTCCAAGAGACCCAGTACTTC.

The chain recombines TRBV2 with TRBJ1-2, with unresolved D. The CDR3 sequence is 14 residues long. Trimming took off 3 bases at V and 4 bases at J, with 12 bases between the two ends. CDR1 is SNHLY and CDR2 is FYNNEI in the germline V gene. In nucleotides, the CDR3 is TGTGCCAGCAGTGAGGTTCCAGGAGGCTATGGCTACACCTTC. Amino acid sequence: CASSEVPGGYGYTF.

This clonotype was observed a handful of times. The chain has TRBV20-1 and TRBJ2-5, with 7 bases aligning to TRBD2. The V and J ends lost 6 bases and 5 bases, in that order; junction bases with no gene match: 3. CDR3 length: 11 residues. In germline, CDR1 is DFQATT, CDR2 SNEGSKA (reference sequence). The CDR3 loop reads CSAGGMETQYF. DNA of the CDR3: TGCAGTGCGGGGGGGATGGAGACCCAGTACTTC.

This clonotype occurred a few times. The chain uses TRBV4-3 and TRBJ2-3; 7 bases align to TRBD2. The germline V gene encodes CDR1 LGHNA and CDR2 YSLEER. J lost 4 bases, V lost 1 base, and 8 bases had no gene match. The CDR3 has 16 residues. CDR3 in amino acids: CASSQVSVAGADTQYF. DNA for the CDR3: TGCGCCAGCAGCCAAGTTTCCGTCGCGGGAGCAGATACGCAGTATTTT.

The rearrangement uses TRBV7-8 and TRBJ2-3; 8 bases map to TRBD2. The ends lost 6 bases at V and 0 bases at J; junction bases unmatched: 8. The CDR3 sequence is 16 residues long. Germline V gene data show CDR1 as SGHVS and CDR2 as FQNEAQ. The CDR3 sequence is CASRPVSGASTDTQYF. DNA for the CDR3: TGTGCCAGCAGACCCGTTAGCGGGGCTAGCACAGATACGCAGTATTTT.

The chain uses TRBV28 and TRBJ2-5; 8 nucleotides match TRBD1. Trimming at V came to 5 bases and at J to 11 bases, leaving 16 bases not matched to a gene. The length of the CDR3 is 15 residues. Per the germline V gene, CDR1 is MDHEN and CDR2 is SYDVKM. The CDR3 here is CASSSLDRGFREQYF. CDR3 bases: TGTGCCAGCAGTAGCCTCGACAGGGGTTTCCGAGAGCAGTACTTC.

This clonotype was counted a few times. The V call is TRBV28, the J call TRBJ2-6; 9 bases map to TRBD1. This CDR3 spans 15 amino acids. Trimming at V came to 9 bases and at J to 7 bases, leaving 10 bases not matched to a gene. Germline assignment: CDR1 MDHEN and CDR2 SYDVKM. The CDR3 protein is CASGTGGARANVLTF. Here the CDR3 DNA reads TGTGCCAGTGGTACAGGGGGCGCGAGAGCCAACGTCCTGACTTTC.

The table lists this clonotype with a few counts. This chain uses TRBV4-3 with TRBJ2-6; D ambiguous. Trimming pared 1 base from V and 0 bases from J, leaving 13 bases between. Germline CDR1 and CDR2: LGHNA and YSLEER. This CDR3 is 18 amino acids long. CDR3 loop: CASSQGRRSLSGANVLTF. The CDR3 coding sequence is TGCGCCAGCAGCCAAGGTCGTCGGAGTCTCTCTGGGGCCAACGTCCTGACTTTC.

V is TRBV4-2 and J is TRBJ2-7; D is possibly TRBD1 or TRBD2 (6 bases each). Trimming cost V 0 bases and J 2 bases, with 14 bases left between them. The CDR3 totals 16 residues. The germline CDR1 and CDR2 sequences are LGHNA and YNFKEQ. The CDR3 region is CASSQEIGRQAYEQYF. CDR3 bases: TGTGCCAGCAGCCAAGAGATCGGGAGACAGGCCTACGAGCAGTACTTC.

The chain employs TRBV4-3 and TRBJ2-1; 7 positions agree with TRBD2. This CDR3 has 18 residues. CDR1 LGHNA and CDR2 YSLEER come from the germline V gene. Unmatched junction bases numbered 11, after V lost 2 bases and J lost 1 base. CDR3 residues: CASSQSLRLAESYNEQFF. The DNA for the CDR3 is TGCGCCAGCAGCCAATCGCTTCGCCTAGCGGAGTCCTACAATGAGCAGTTCTTC.

In its sample, this clonotype was seen a few times. The J gene is TRBJ2-7, the V gene TRBV3-1; D perhaps matches TRBD2 (6 bases). This CDR3 has 13 residues. The germline gives CDR1 LGHDT, CDR2 YNNKEL (reference sequence). V lost 2 bases to trimming and J lost 9 bases, with 14 bases between them. This CDR3 reads CASSQHTSEGQYF. The CDR3 coding sequence is TGTGCCAGCAGCCAACATACATCGGAGGGGCAGTACTTC.

The genes are TRBV29-1 and TRBJ2-3; D unresolved. V was trimmed by 3 bases and J by 3 bases, leaving 7 bases between them. Germline-derived CDR1 and CDR2 are SQVTM and ANQGSEA. There are 12 residues in the CDR3. The CDR3 reads CSVDQTTDTQYF. CDR3 coding DNA: TGCAGCGTTGATCAGACAACAGATACGCAGTATTTT.